These T cell receptor beta chains were read from a single sample in a study of blood T cell repertoires in COVID-19. This table comes from immunoSEQ multiplex PCR, and its TCRdb copy is limited to in-frame clones, with some not included. Of roughly 700,000 clones in the sample, 85% to 90% were seen once. The sample consisted of peripheral blood. The receptors derive from a woman between 18 and 29 years old with acute or convalescent COVID-19. The CDR3 runs from the conserved cysteine through the conserved F or W. D genes are given only for firm matches. Where a row states a size, it is once, few, many or the class of an expanded clone; other rows omit it.

CASRLAGQGTDTQYF	TGCGCCAGCAGGCTAGCGGGCCAGGGTACAGATACGCAGTATTTT	TRBV4-1	TRBD2	-	15	TRBJ2-3
CASTPTHSGISGYTF	TGTGCCAGCACTCCCACCCACTCAGGGATTAGTGGCTACACCTTC	TRBV6-5	-	-	15	TRBJ1-2
CASSSPDRGNEQFF	TGTGCCAGCAGCTCCCCCGACAGGGGCAATGAGCAGTTCTTC	TRBV7-3	TRBD1	-	14	TRBJ2-1
CASSPSEDLAPLHF	TGTGCCAGCAGCCCCTCGGAGGACTTGGCACCCCTCCACTTT	TRBV21-1	-	-	14	TRBJ1-6
CASSASGGSDTQYF	TGTGCCAGCAGTGCCAGCGGGGGTTCAGATACGCAGTATTTT	TRBV6-4	TRBD2	-	14	TRBJ2-3
CASIRTESQGLEAFF	TGTGCCAGCATCCGGACGGAGTCGCAGGGCTTAGAGGCTTTCTTT	TRBV7-9	-	-	15	TRBJ1-1
CASSQSGGVAYGYTF	TGTGCCAGCAGCCAAAGCGGGGGAGTAGCCTATGGCTACACCTTC	TRBV11-2	-	-	15	TRBJ1-2
CAWGRSLTGWSTEAFF	TGTGCCTGGGGTAGATCCCTTACAGGGTGGAGCACTGAAGCTTTCTTT	TRBV30	-	-	16	TRBJ1-1
CASSLGDRPYSPLHF	TGTGCCAGCAGCTTAGGGGACAGGCCCTATTCACCCCTCCACTTT	TRBV13	TRBD1	-	15	TRBJ1-6
CASSSTQGANYGYTF	TGTGCCAGCAGCTCCACACAGGGGGCGAACTATGGCTACACCTTC	TRBV5-4	TRBD1	-	15	TRBJ1-2
CASSLALSGQPQHF	TGTGCCAGCAGCCTTGCCTTGTCGGGTCAGCCCCAGCATTTT	TRBV6-2/TRBV6-3	-	-	14	TRBJ1-5
CASSLAGGIGTNEKLFF	TGCGCCAGCAGCTTGGCAGGGGGCATAGGCACTAATGAAAAACTGTTTTTT	TRBV5-1	TRBD1	-	17	TRBJ1-4
CASSPGTGGGSPLHF	TGTGCCAGTAGTCCCGGGACAGGGGGCGGTTCACCCCTCCACTTT	TRBV19	TRBD1	-	15	TRBJ1-6
CASATGSNEQFF	TGTGCCAGCGCTACAGGATCCAATGAGCAGTTCTTC	TRBV27	-	once	12	TRBJ2-1
CASSVAPDRVDTEAFF	TGTGCCAGCAGCGTAGCCCCGGACAGGGTGGACACTGAAGCTTTCTTT	TRBV9	TRBD1	-	16	TRBJ1-1
CASSEGSAGGYNEQFF	TGTGCCAGCAGTGAAGGGTCAGCGGGGGGATACAATGAGCAGTTCTTC	TRBV2	TRBD2	-	16	TRBJ2-1
CASSPGLAAYNEQFF	TGTGCCAGCAGCCCGGGACTAGCGGCTTACAATGAGCAGTTCTTC	TRBV5-4	TRBD2	-	15	TRBJ2-1
CASSRAGLLNYNEQFF	TGTGCCAGCAGCAGGGCGGGGTTATTAAACTACAATGAGCAGTTCTTC	TRBV9	-	-	16	TRBJ2-1
CASSLEGGDYYNEQFF	TGCGCCAGCAGCTTGGAGGGCGGGGACTACTACAATGAGCAGTTCTTC	TRBV5-1	TRBD2	-	16	TRBJ2-1
CASSLAPDQPQHF	TGTGCCAGCAGCTTAGCTCCTGATCAGCCCCAGCATTTT	TRBV7-8	-	-	13	TRBJ1-5
CAWSQTEGGYTF	TGTGCCTGGAGTCAGACCGAGGGAGGCTACACCTTC	TRBV30	-	-	12	TRBJ1-2
CASSSGGSYNEQFF	TGCGCCAGCAGTAGCGGGGGCTCCTACAATGAGCAGTTCTTC	TRBV4-1	TRBD2	-	14	TRBJ2-1
CASSAEQGAGSPLHF	TGTGCCAGCAGCGCGGAACAGGGGGCAGGTTCACCCCTCCACTTT	TRBV9	TRBD1	once	15	TRBJ1-6
CASRASGGLSSTDTQYF	TGTGCCAGCAGGGCTAGCGGGGGACTATCTAGCACAGATACGCAGTATTTT	TRBV27	TRBD2	-	17	TRBJ2-3
CASSQVGAMDTQYF	TGCGCCAGCAGCCAAGTAGGGGCGATGGATACGCAGTATTTT	TRBV4-1	-	once	14	TRBJ2-3
CASSLERQGSPLHF	TGTGCCAGCTCACTAGAAAGACAGGGTTCACCCCTCCACTTT	TRBV18	TRBD1	-	14	TRBJ1-6
CASSVVSGEQFF	TGTGCCAGCAGCGTAGTGAGCGGGGAGCAGTTCTTC	TRBV9	-	few	12	TRBJ2-1
CASSSTGYTGELFF	TGTGCCAGCAGTTCGACAGGGTACACCGGGGAGCTGTTTTTT	TRBV28	TRBD1	-	14	TRBJ2-2
CAWRKTGSLDGYTF	TGTGCCTGGAGAAAGACGGGGTCTTTAGATGGCTACACCTTC	TRBV30	-	-	14	TRBJ1-2
CASTPRQGIRETQYF	TGTGCCAGCACCCCCCGACAGGGTATTAGGGAGACCCAGTACTTC	TRBV6-5	TRBD1	-	15	TRBJ2-5
CASSRSGGGTDTQYF	TGTGCCAGCAGTCGCTCGGGGGGTGGCACAGATACGCAGTATTTT	TRBV6-4	TRBD2	few	15	TRBJ2-3
CASSLGGTGNNEQFF	TGTGCCAGCAGCTTAGGGGGGACAGGTAACAATGAGCAGTTCTTC	TRBV7-2	TRBD1	-	15	TRBJ2-1
CSVSPRTENEKLFF	TGCAGCGTTAGCCCAAGGACAGAAAATGAAAAACTGTTTTTT	TRBV29-1	-	-	14	TRBJ1-4
CASSPRSTGYNSPLHF	TGTGCCAGCAGCCCCCGTTCGACAGGCTATAATTCACCCCTCCACTTT	TRBV3-1/TRBV3-2	-	-	16	TRBJ1-6
CASSHRDSSYEQYF	TGTGCCAGCAGTCACCGGGACAGCTCCTACGAGCAGTACTTC	TRBV27	TRBD1	-	14	TRBJ2-7
CAWDRQGMQYF	TGTGCCTGGGACCGACAGGGAATGCAGTATTTT	TRBV30	TRBD1	-	11	TRBJ2-3
CASSVVGTDEKLFF	TGTGCCAGCAGCGTAGTCGGGACAGATGAAAAACTGTTTTTT	TRBV9	TRBD1	-	14	TRBJ1-4
CASGRDSKGEQYF	TGTGCCAGCGGGCGGGACTCCAAGGGCGAGCAGTACTTC	TRBV21-1	-	-	13	TRBJ2-7
CASSQVGGNSGNTIYF	TGCGCCAGCAGCCAAGTCGGAGGAAACTCTGGAAACACCATATATTTT	TRBV4-1	-	-	16	TRBJ1-3
CASSVAGGASRVQGNTIYF	TGTGCCAGCAGTGTCGCAGGGGGCGCTTCTCGCGTCCAAGGAAACACCATATATTTT	TRBV9	TRBD1	-	19	TRBJ1-3
CASSIFLRGNQPQHF	TGTGCCAGTAGTATTTTTCTGAGGGGCAATCAGCCCCAGCATTTT	TRBV19	-	-	15	TRBJ1-5
CASTDDRDPTLNYGYTF	TGTGCCAGTACCGACGACAGGGATCCAACATTAAACTATGGCTACACCTTC	TRBV19	TRBD1	-	17	TRBJ1-2
CAWSVRELGEKLFF	TGTGCCTGGAGTGTACGGGAATTGGGCGAAAAACTGTTTTTT	TRBV30	-	-	14	TRBJ1-4
CASSLSSPYGYTF	TGCGCCAGCAGCTTGTCTTCCCCTTATGGCTACACCTTC	TRBV5-1	-	-	13	TRBJ1-2
CASRPPGLNTGELFF	TGCGCCAGCAGGCCTCCGGGACTGAACACCGGGGAGCTGTTTTTT	TRBV5-1	-	-	15	TRBJ2-2
CASSKTEGNNEQFF	TGTGCCAGCAGTAAGACGGAGGGTAACAATGAGCAGTTCTTC	TRBV6-4	-	few	14	TRBJ2-1
CASSRFGGGQTYEQYF	TGTGCCAGCAGCCGGTTTGGCGGGGGGCAAACCTACGAGCAGTACTTC	TRBV5-6	TRBD2	-	16	TRBJ2-7
CASSQERRGGEQYF	TGCGCCAGCAGCCAAGAAAGGCGAGGGGGCGAGCAGTACTTC	TRBV4-3	-	-	14	TRBJ2-7
CASSAQGGEQFF	TGTGCCAGCAGCGCCCAGGGAGGTGAGCAGTTCTTC	TRBV7-9	-	-	12	TRBJ2-1
CAISEKGGITGELFF	TGTGCCATCAGTGAAAAAGGGGGCATCACCGGGGAGCTGTTTTTT	TRBV10-3	TRBD1	-	15	TRBJ2-2